Presented here are 29 T cell receptor beta chains from one specimen sequenced in a study of T cell responses to AZD1222 COVID-19 vaccine. Method: immunoSEQ multiplex PCR; TCRdb's copy keeps in-frame clones and lacks some. The repertoire has around 170,000 clones, more than 75% of them found once; the top ten carry approximately 0.98%. The sample here was peripheral blood, taken on day 0 of AZD1222 vaccination. The receptor set was obtained from an adult in good health.

The gene calls are TRBV9 and TRBJ1-3, with no clear D. The length of the CDR3 is 15 residues. The germline V and J ends were trimmed by 5 bases and 4 bases, with 16 bases remaining between them. From germline, CDR1 is SGDLS and CDR2 YYNGEE. This CDR3 is CASSGPRVSGNTIYF. CDR3 coding DNA: TGTGCCAGCAGTGGCCCCCGGGTTTCGGGAAACACCATATATTTT. The full variable domain, with the rest looked up from reference TRBV9 and TRBJ1-3, is DSGVTQTPKHLITATGQRVTLRCSPRSGDLSVYWYQQSLDQGLQFLIQYYNGEERAKGNILERFSAQQFPDLHSELNLSSLELGDSALYFCASSGPRVSGNTIYFGEGSWLTVV.

The rearrangement uses TRBV4-1 and TRBJ2-7; 11 bases agree with TRBD1. J was trimmed by 7 bases and V by 0 bases; bases with no gene match: 8. This CDR3 contains 16 residues. The V gene's germline CDR1 is MGHRA and CDR2 YSYEKL. CDR3 DNA: TGCGCCAGCAGCCAAGATCTCGGACAGGGGGCGTGGGAGCAGTACTTC. The encoded protein is CASSQDLGQGAWEQYF.

The J gene is TRBJ1-5, the V gene TRBV5-8; a possible D gene is TRBD1 (5 bases). V was cut by 5 bases and J by 0 bases, with 24 bases left in between. This CDR3 has 19 amino acids. Germline V gene sequence: CDR1 SGHTS, CDR2 YDEGEE. CDR3 sequence: CASRRIYGTDSYSNQPQHF. In nucleotides, the CDR3 is TGTGCCAGCAGACGGATATACGGGACGGATAGTTATAGCAATCAGCCCCAGCATTTT.

This sequence joins TRBV4-3 and TRBJ1-4, with 8 bases identical to TRBD1. This CDR3 has 16 amino acids. Germline V lookup: CDR1 LGHNA, CDR2 YSLEER. J lost 10 bases, V lost 0 bases, and 10 bases had no gene match. CDR3 loop: CASSQERTGYPSKLFF. DNA of the CDR3: TGCGCCAGCAGCCAAGAGCGGACAGGGTATCCATCAAAACTGTTTTTT.

The V call is TRBV13, the J call TRBJ2-1; 8 bases map to TRBD1. CDR1 and CDR2 from the germline V gene are PRHDT and FYEKMQ (reference sequence). The CDR3 covers 14 residues. Trimming removed 4 bases from V and 4 bases from J; junction bases left unmatched: 3. DNA of the CDR3: TGTGCCAGCAGCTCCCGACAGGGGTACAATGAGCAGTTCTTC. This translates into CASSSRQGYNEQFF.

CDR3 DNA sequence: TGCGCCAGCAGCCAAGATTTTGGGAAAGCGGGGCTCGCCTACAATGAGCAGTTCTTC. This encodes CASSQDFGKAGLAYNEQFF. The J gene is TRBJ2-1, the V gene TRBV4-3, with TRBD2 matching over 7 bases. Germline values: CDR1 LGHNA, CDR2 YSLEER. Trimming removed 0 bases from V and 2 bases from J; junction bases left unmatched: 13. The CDR3 totals 19 residues.

The gene calls are TRBV19 and TRBJ1-1; 10 bases are shared with TRBD1. From germline, CDR1 is LNHDA and CDR2 SQIVND (reference sequence). V shed 8 bases, J shed 4 bases, and the junction held 16 bases outside the gene matches. CDR3 length equals 17 residues. The CDR3 bases are TGTGCCAGTGCACGGCCGGCAGTCTGGACAGGGGGCACTGAAGCTTTCTTT. It yields the protein CASARPAVWTGGTEAFF.

The chain recombines TRBV5-6 with TRBJ1-5, with D possibly matching TRBD1 (6 bases). CDR3 length: 13 residues. Germline CDR1 reads SGHDT; CDR2 reads YYEEEE. V lost 6 bases and J 4 bases, leaving 11 bases between the germline ends. The CDR3 spells CASNQQGNQPQHF. CDR3 DNA: TGTGCCAGCAACCAACAGGGAAATCAGCCCCAGCATTTT.

The chain links TRBV7-2 to TRBJ1-1, with D possibly being TRBD1 (5 bases). Germline V gene lookup returns CDR1 SGHTA and CDR2 FQGNSA. The CDR3 consists of 14 residues. The V end lost 3 bases, the J end lost 3 bases, and 11 bases lay between the germline ends. The chain's CDR3 is CASSFLGVDTEAFF. CDR3 bases: TGTGCCAGCAGCTTTCTAGGGGTTGACACTGAAGCTTTCTTT.

As to this clone: A junction boundary mismatches the germline segment, possibly from a read error. The V call is TRBV7-7, the J call TRBJ1-1; 11 positions match TRBD1. Germline loops: CDR1 SSHAT, CDR2 FNYEAQ (reference sequence). The CDR3 consists of 16 residues. CDR3 sequence: CASSPWTGGEDTEAFF. The CDR3 DNA reads as TGTGCTAGCAGCCCCTGGACAGGGGGCGAGGACACTGAAGCTTTCTTT.

The rearrangement uses TRBV18 and TRBJ1-2; tentatively, D is TRBD1 (5 bases). From germline, CDR1 is KGHSH and CDR2 LQKENI. V was clipped by 5 bases and J by 4 bases, with 17 bases between them. This CDR3 is built from 15 residues. CDR3 in DNA: TGTGCCAGCTCAACTGGACACCGGGCAGGCTATGGCTACACCTTC. Its translation: CASSTGHRAGYGYTF.

This chain joins TRBV7-9 and TRBJ1-1, with 7 bases fitting TRBD1. CDR3 length equals 14 residues. CDR1 SEHNR and CDR2 FQNEAQ come from the germline V gene (reference sequence). Trimming at V came to 5 bases and at J to 4 bases, leaving 7 bases not matched to a gene. CDR3 coding DNA: TGTGCCAGCAGCGCGCGACAGGGCGCCACTGAAGCTTTCTTT. Its translation: CASSARQGATEAFF.

This clone has a count of ten or more. In DNA, the CDR3 is TGTGCCAGCAGCTTCCTCGGGGGAGCGGGAGGAGGAGAGACCCAGTACTTC. This sequence encodes CASSFLGGAGGGETQYF. The chain combines TRBV7-9 with TRBJ2-5; 9 nucleotides line up with TRBD2. The CDR3 totals 17 residues. In germline, CDR1 is SEHNR, CDR2 FQNEAQ (reference sequence). Germline trimming cut 3 bases from V and 4 bases from J; bases unmatched to any gene: 12. The whole variable domain, filled in from reference TRBV7-9 and TRBJ2-5, reads DTGVSQNPRHKITKRGQNVTFRCDPISEHNRLYWYRQTLGQGPEFLTYFQNEAQLEKSRLLSDRFSAERPKGSFSTLEIQRTEQGDSAMYLCASSFLGGAGGGETQYFGPGTRLLVL.

The V gene is TRBV2, the J gene TRBJ2-1; tentatively, D is TRBD2 (5 bases). Trimming stripped 6 bases from V and 4 bases from J, with 7 bases between. CDR1 SNHLY and CDR2 FYNNEI come from the germline V gene. The CDR3 totals 12 residues. CDR3 nucleotide sequence: TGTGCCAGCAGGAGGGATTACAATGAGCAGTTCTTC. Translated: CASRRDYNEQFF.

The chain combines TRBV14 with TRBJ2-1; D is unresolved. Germline CDR1 reads SGHDN; CDR2 reads FVKESK. This CDR3 region has 13 residues. The V and J ends lost 3 bases and 4 bases respectively, with 7 bases between them. Written as DNA, the CDR3 is TGTGCCAGCAGCCAGGCCGTTTACAATGAGCAGTTCTTC. The encoded protein is CASSQAVYNEQFF.

The chain employs TRBV28 and TRBJ1-2; a possible D gene is TRBD1 (5 bases). The CDR3 is made up of 12 amino acids. Germline CDR1 is MDHEN and CDR2 is SYDVKM. V was clipped by 6 bases and J by 4 bases, with 9 bases between them. The chain's CDR3 is CASRGPGYGYTF. CDR3 DNA: TGTGCCAGCAGGGGGCCGGGCTATGGCTACACCTTC.

This chain uses TRBV2 with TRBJ1-1; D is undetermined. The CDR3 runs to 14 residues. CDR1 and CDR2 from the germline V gene are SNHLY and FYNNEI. As DNA, the CDR3 is TGTGCTACCCTAAGGGCCGGGTTGAACACTGAAGCTTTCTTT. This codes for CATLRAGLNTEAFF.

The chain couples TRBV10-2 to TRBJ1-2; possibly TRBD1 for D (5 bases). Germline V gene lookup returns CDR1 WSHSY and CDR2 SAAADI. This CDR3 region has 13 residues. V was cut by 3 bases and J by 5 bases, with 10 bases left in between. CDR3 DNA sequence: TGCGCCAGCAGTGAAACCGGGACTTATGGCTACACCTTC. It translates to CASSETGTYGYTF.

This clone was found once. The chain is built from TRBV4-2 and TRBJ2-7, with 8 bases fitting TRBD2. Germline CDR1 LGHNA, CDR2 YNFKEQ. CDR3 length: 16 residues. V shed 2 bases, J shed 1 base, and the junction held 7 bases outside the gene matches. The CDR3 bases are TGTGCCAGCAGCCAAACATCTAGCGGGTCTTCCTACGAGCAGTACTTC. Protein sequence: CASSQTSSGSSYEQYF.

V is TRBV11-2 and J is TRBJ1-6; no reliable D call. V was cut by 0 bases and J by 8 bases, with 17 bases left in between. Germline CDR1 reads SGHAT; CDR2 reads FQNNGV. CDR3 size: 17 residues. CDR3 DNA: TGTGCCAGCAGCTTAGAATTGGGTTCGAGGGAGGATTCACCCCTCCACTTT. Encoded protein: CASSLELGSREDSPLHF.

This clone was recorded only once. J is TRBJ2-3 and V is TRBV19; D is possibly TRBD2 (6 bases). Germline CDR1 is LNHDA and CDR2 is SQIVND (reference sequence). Trimming left V 2 bases short and J 4 bases short, with 13 bases between. This CDR3 is 15 amino acids long. Here the CDR3 reads CASSITGERADTQYF. The CDR3, as DNA: TGTGCCAGTAGTATAACGGGGGAGCGGGCAGATACGCAGTATTTT.

The chain combines TRBV27 with TRBJ2-7; TRBD2 matches at 10 bases. Losses at the gene ends were 3 bases for V and 0 bases for J; bases not matched to a gene: 5. The CDR3 spans 16 residues. Looked up from germline, CDR1 is MNHEY and CDR2 is SMNVEV (reference sequence). CDR3 sequence reads: CASSLASGSLSYEQYF. For the CDR3, the DNA is TGTGCCAGCAGTTTGGCTAGCGGGAGTCTCTCCTACGAGCAGTACTTC.

The rearrangement links TRBV7-6 to TRBJ2-3, with 16 bases aligning to TRBD2. J was trimmed by 1 base and V by 5 bases; bases with no gene match: 6. The CDR3 is 18 amino acids. From germline, CDR1 is SGHVS and CDR2 FNYEAQ. DNA of the CDR3: TGTGCCAGCAGCCCGGGACTAGCGGGGGGGCCTGGCACAGATACGCAGTATTTT. Translating gives CASSPGLAGGPGTDTQYF.

The CDR3 nucleotides read TGTGCTAGTGGTTTGGTCGTAGGGGGACAGGGGGCCGACACCATATATTTT. It specifies CASGLVVGGQGADTIYF. The V call is TRBV12-5, the J call TRBJ1-3, with TRBD1 matching over 12 bases. Germline loops: CDR1 LGHNT, CDR2 FRNRAP. The CDR3 is made up of 17 amino acids. With 0 bases clipped from V and 8 bases from J, the junction kept 8 bases outside the gene matches.

Many counts were recorded for this clone. The chain combines TRBV12-3 or TRBV12-4 with TRBJ1-1; a possible D gene is TRBD1 (5 bases). Deletions cut 6 bases from V and 1 base from J, with 6 bases between. The CDR3 sequence is 12 residues long. CDR3 residues: CASSQGNTEAFF. The CDR3 nucleotides read TGTGCCAGCAGCCAGGGGAACACTGAAGCTTTCTTT.

V is TRBV27 and J is TRBJ2-7; 12 bases map to TRBD2. The CDR3 is 13 residues long. The trim removed 6 bases at V and 7 bases at J, leaving 4 bases unmatched. Germline V CDR1 and CDR2: MNHEY, SMNVEV (reference sequence). The chain's CDR3 is CASRGLAGLEQYF. The CDR3 DNA reads as TGTGCCAGCAGGGGACTAGCGGGCCTTGAGCAGTACTTC.

The chain employs TRBV19 and TRBJ1-5; maybe TRBD1 (5 bases). The CDR3 contains 16 residues. Per germline, CDR1 LNHDA and CDR2 SQIVND (reference sequence). V dropped 7 bases and J dropped 7 bases, with 23 bases sitting between them. CDR3 region: CASTPGGRRWAQPQHF. For the CDR3, the DNA is TGTGCCAGTACCCCTGGGGGGAGGCGGTGGGCCCAGCCCCAGCATTTT. The whole variable domain, filled in from reference TRBV19 and TRBJ1-5, reads DGGITQSPKYLFRKEGQNVTLSCEQNLNHDAMYWYRQDPGQGLRLIYYSQIVNDFQKGDIAEGYSVSREKKESFPLTVTSAQKNPTAFYLCASTPGGRRWAQPQHFGDGTRLSIL.

The chain employs TRBV18 and TRBJ2-7, with 10 nucleotides matching TRBD2. CDR1 KGHSH and CDR2 LQKENI come from the germline V gene. Trimming removed 5 bases from V and 0 bases from J; junction bases left unmatched: 1. CDR3 length: 14 amino acids. The CDR3 region is CASSASGSSYEQYF. The CDR3 DNA follows: TGTGCCAGCTCAGCTAGCGGGAGCTCCTACGAGCAGTACTTC. The full variable domain, in which reference TRBV18 and TRBJ2-7 provide the parts outside the CDR3, is NAGVMQNPRHLVRRRGQEARLRCSPMKGHSHVYWYRQLPEEGLKFMVYLQKENIIDESGMPKERFSAEFPKEGPSILRIQQVVRGDSAAYFCASSASGSSYEQYFGPGTRLTVT.

This chain joins TRBV29-1 and TRBJ1-1; D is possibly TRBD1 (6 bases). In germline, CDR1 is SQVTM, CDR2 ANQGSEA. With 4 bases removed from V and 4 bases from J, the gap between germline ends came to 10 bases. The CDR3 is 12 residues long. The CDR3 spells CSVVRGSTEAFF. The CDR3 DNA is TGCAGCGTTGTAAGGGGGAGCACTGAAGCTTTCTTT.